The next 27 T cell receptor beta chains were all read from a single sample in a study of tumor-infiltrating lymphocytes in primary liver carcinoma. Total RNA amounting to about 520 ng was the source from which TCR beta cDNA was made with a constant-region primer. Three rounds of nested multiplex PCR with slightly modified ARM-PCR produced TCR beta libraries. Rounds one and two of PCR, each of 10 cycles, were primed with TRBV1-TRBV30 forward primers and a C-beta reverse primer. MiXCR, applied by TCRdb to the multiplex PCR reads, yields one record per CDR3 protein. The profile shows 90,000 to 110,000 distinct CDR3 sequences, around 80% of them singletons. DNA and RNA were both co-extracted from about 20-30 mg of bulk tissue that had not been sorted. Input material: liver tumor tissue from sampling region 3. Subset in this sample: tumor region T3, left-lateral pole. The receptors shown here come from a man aged 40-50 years with primary liver carcinoma and hepatitis B virus infection.

In this sample, this clonotype turned up many times. DNA for the CDR3: TGTGCCAGTACTGGGACTAGCGGGAGGTATAGCACAGATACGCAGTATTTT. Encoded protein: CASTGTSGRYSTDTQYF. This chain uses TRBV6-2 or TRBV6-3 with TRBJ2-3, with TRBD2 identical over 15 bases. In germline, CDR1 is MNHEY, CDR2 SVGEGT. This CDR3 contains 17 residues. The V segment lost 9 bases and the J segment 0 bases; nucleotides outside the gene matches: 7.

This clonotype appeared many times. V is TRBV6-6 and J is TRBJ1-3; TRBD1 aligns across 9 bases. Germline CDR1 and CDR2: MNHNY and SVGAGI (reference sequence). Losses at the gene ends were 5 bases for V and 4 bases for J; bases not matched to a gene: 3. The CDR3 sequence is 14 residues long. The CDR3 DNA reads as TGTGCCAGCAGTACTACAGGGGGCGGAAACACCATATATTTT. This translates into CASSTTGGGNTIYF.

This chain joins TRBV11-2 and TRBJ2-7, with D maybe TRBD2 (5 bases). CDR1 SGHAT and CDR2 FQNNGV come from the germline V gene. The length of the CDR3 is 13 residues. V was pared by 2 bases and J by 13 bases, with 18 bases between. CDR3 sequence: CASSLSERFRHYF. The CDR3 bases are TGTGCCAGCAGCTTAAGTGAGCGGTTCCGGCATTACTTC.

This clonotype was seen a single time. This sequence may be a read error, since a much larger clone differs from it by one base. The chain has TRBV9 and TRBJ2-3; D remains ambiguous. Germline-derived CDR1 and CDR2 are SGDLS and YYNGEE. The CDR3 has 14 amino acids. The CDR3 protein is CASSVGVAADKQYF. CDR3 bases: TGTGCCAGCAGCGTAGGAGTGGCGGCAGATAAGCAGTATTTT. Full variable domain (outside the CDR3, taken from reference TRBV9 and TRBJ2-3): DSGVTQTPKHLITATGQRVTLRCSPRSGDLSVYWYQQSLDQGLQFLIQYYNGEERAKGNILERFSAQQFPDLHSELNLSSLELGDSALYFCASSVGVAADKQYFGPGTRLTVL.

Remarks on this clonotype: One end of the junction varies from germline; a read error may be responsible. The J gene is TRBJ2-3, the V gene TRBV4-2; possibly TRBD2 for D (5 bases). Per the germline V gene, CDR1 is LGHNA and CDR2 is YNFKEQ. This CDR3 has 15 residues. The CDR3 DNA reads TGTGCCAGCAGCGGTTTTGAAGGGAGTACAGATACGCACTATTTT. Translated, it gives CASSGFEGSTDTHYF.

V usage is TRBV20-1 and J usage is TRBJ2-1, with D maybe TRBD2 (6 bases). The length of the CDR3 is 14 residues. V was pared by 1 base and J by 5 bases, with 12 bases between. Germline values: CDR1 DFQATT, CDR2 SNEGSKA (reference sequence). CDR3 protein: CSARGAGGHNEQFF. CDR3 DNA sequence: TGCAGTGCTAGAGGCGCAGGAGGGCACAATGAGCAGTTCTTC.

Comment on this clonotype: Germline is not matched at one junction end, which may reflect a read error. The gene calls are TRBV11-2 and TRBJ2-7, with TRBD1 as a possible D gene (5 bases). The CDR3 extends over 14 amino acids. Germline V gives CDR1 SGHAT, CDR2 FQNNGV. The CDR3 nucleotides read TGTGCCAGGAGCTATAACAGGAACACCTACGAGCAGTACTTC. Amino acids: CARSYNRNTYEQYF.

CDR3 nucleotides: TGCAGTGCTACCCAGCCGGGACTCGAAGGGGGGGATACGCAGTATTTT. This gives the protein CSATQPGLEGGDTQYF. The J gene is TRBJ2-3, the V gene TRBV20-1, with D perhaps assigned TRBD1 or TRBD2 (6 bases each). The CDR3 length is 16 residues. The germline V and J ends were trimmed by 4 bases and 6 bases, with 23 bases remaining between them. In germline, CDR1 is DFQATT, CDR2 SNEGSKA (reference sequence).

On this clonotype itself: The junction shows a germline mismatch at one end, possibly a read error. The rearrangement links TRBV11-2 to TRBJ2-7; TRBD2 agrees at 9 bases. This CDR3 has 15 residues. Germline V gene data show CDR1 as SGHAT and CDR2 as FQNNGV. CDR3 sequence reads: CASSLEDSGSHEQYF. The CDR3 DNA follows: TGTGCCAGTAGCTTAGAAGATAGCGGGAGTCACGAGCAGTACTTC.

Concerning this clonotype itself: At one end the junction does not follow the germline gene, possibly because of a read error. In nucleotides, the CDR3 is TGCGCCAGCAGTCTGAATTGGACTAGCGGGAGAGCCCGGAATGAGCAGTTATTC. It yields the protein CASSLNWTSGRARNEQLF. This chain links TRBV4-3 with TRBJ2-1; 13 bases are shared with TRBD2. Germline values: CDR1 LGHNA, CDR2 YSLEER. The CDR3 extends over 18 amino acids.

This clonotype was observed many times. The rearrangement joins TRBV15 to TRBJ1-5, with D uncertain. CDR1 and CDR2 (germline): LNHNV, YYDKDF (reference sequence). The CDR3 contains 12 residues. The ends were cut back, 0 bases at V and 7 bases at J, with 4 bases in the middle. This CDR3 reads CATSRDQQPQHF. The CDR3 nucleotides read TGTGCCACCAGCAGAGATCAACAGCCCCAGCATTTT.

Of note for this clonotype: A junction boundary mismatches the germline segment, possibly from a read error. The rearrangement links TRBV11-1 to TRBJ2-3, with D perhaps assigned TRBD1 or TRBD2 (5 bases each). This CDR3 comprises 19 residues. CDR1 and CDR2 from the germline V gene are SGHAT and FQDESV (reference sequence). CDR3 residues: CASSTGGSSVGARTDTHYF. Here the CDR3 DNA reads TGTGCTAGCAGCACTGGGGGAAGCTCTGTTGGAGCCCGCACAGATACGCATTATTTT.

The rearrangement links TRBV11-3 to TRBJ2-1; D call uncertain. The CDR3 is 14 residues long. V lost 1 base and J 16 bases, leaving 20 bases between the germline ends. Germline V gives CDR1 SGHNT, CDR2 YENEEA. The CDR3 spells CASSLGLSNNEHFF. The CDR3 region has the DNA TGTGCCAGCAGCTTAGGCCTCTCGAACAATGAACACTTCTTC.

With regard to this clonotype: This may come from a read error, since a much larger clone is one base off. The DNA for the CDR3 is TGTGCCAGCAGTTTATGGTGCAGGGAATTGAATTCACCCCTCCACTTT. Amino acids: CASSLWCRELNSPLHF. This chain links TRBV27 with TRBJ1-6; possibly TRBD1 for D (5 bases). There are 16 residues in the CDR3. The germline V gene encodes CDR1 MNHEY and CDR2 SMNVEV (reference sequence). V was clipped by 1 base and J by 7 bases, with 14 bases between them.

As to this clonotype: The conserved closing phenylalanine or tryptophan is absent in this CDR3, likely reflecting a read error. The J gene is TRBJ2-2, the V gene TRBV12-3 or TRBV12-4; D possibly corresponds to TRBD2 (5 bases). Trimming shortened V by 8 bases and J by 1 base, and 17 bases separated the two germline ends. This CDR3 has 16 residues. Here the CDR3 DNA reads TGTGCCAGCGGTCCGACTTGCGGAGGGAACACCGGGGAGCTGTTTTCT. It encodes CASGPTCGGNTGELFS.

Concerning this clonotype itself: It is likely a read error, because the conserved phenylalanine at the end of the CDR3 is missing. The DNA is omitted, as the CDR3 cannot be located on it reliably, and the CDR3 follows TCRdb's listing. The chain combines TRBV4-3 with TRBJ2-7; TRBD2, as called in the table, went unchecked against the DNA. Including both end residues, the CDR3 is 12 amino acids long. Germline CDR1 is LGHNA and CDR2 is YSLEER. The CDR3 protein is CASGQGGGEHYL.

Details on this clonotype: Just one base apart from a much larger clone, this may be a read error. The rearrangement joins TRBV18 to TRBJ2-7, with D unclear. The germline CDR1 and CDR2 sequences are KGHSH and LQKENI. The length of the CDR3 is 17 residues. The DNA for the CDR3 is TGTGCCAGCTCACCACTGGCAACGGTACCCAGCTCCTACGGGCAGTACTTC. Its protein product is CASSPLATVPSSYGQYF.

Regarding this clonotype: The junction does not match germline at one end; this may be a read error. The rearrangement links TRBV12-3 or TRBV12-4 to TRBJ2-5, with D maybe TRBD2 (5 bases). This CDR3 region has 15 residues. This CDR3 reads CPSSLFILAGETQYF. The CDR3 DNA sequence: TGTCCCAGCAGTTTATTTATTCTAGCTGGGGAGACCCAGTACTTC.

By share of the sample, this clonotype is medium-sized. This chain links TRBV6-5 with TRBJ2-7, with D possibly matching TRBD1 (6 bases). This CDR3 region has 16 residues. V lost 2 bases, J lost 2 bases, and 16 bases lay in between. Germline V gene sequence: CDR1 MNHEY, CDR2 SVGAGI. CDR3 sequence: CASSYGGRGHTYEQYF. The CDR3 DNA follows: TGTGCCAGCAGTTACGGAGGCAGGGGACATACCTACGAGCAGTACTTC.

This clonotype was counted once. This CDR3 fails to terminate in the conserved phenylalanine or tryptophan, so it likely reflects a read error. The CDR3 region has the DNA TGTGCCAGCAGTTCGAGGACTAGCGGGGTCATAGATACGCAGTATTTG. The encoded protein is CASSSRTSGVIDTQYL. V gene TRBV12-3 or TRBV12-4 combines with J gene TRBJ2-3; 12 nucleotides agree with TRBD2. The ends lost 4 bases at V and 5 bases at J; junction bases unmatched: 7. The CDR3 covers 16 residues.

As regards this clonotype: Without the conserved terminal phenylalanine or tryptophan, this CDR3 likely stems from a read error. This rearrangement joins TRBV6-1 to TRBJ1-2; unclear D gene. Germline lookup yields CDR1 MNHNS and CDR2 SASEGT. The CDR3 loop spans 15 amino acids. CDR3: CAISEAHGINYGYTS. Here the CDR3 DNA reads TGTGCGATCAGTGAAGCGCATGGGATTAACTATGGCTACACCTCC.

This clonotype was observed once. The conserved closing phenylalanine or tryptophan is absent in this CDR3, likely reflecting a read error. This chain links TRBV11-3 with TRBJ2-7, with D perhaps matching TRBD1 (6 bases). Germline CDR1 is SGHNT and CDR2 is YENEEA. This CDR3 has 14 residues. DNA of the CDR3: TGTGCTAGCAGCCCTGGAGAGGGGGACTACGAGCAGTACATC. Amino acids: CASSPGEGDYEQYI.

As for this clonotype: In this CDR3 the conserved last residue, phenylalanine or tryptophan, is missing, so a read error is likely. The CDR3 protein is CSAGWDNQEQYI. Here the CDR3 DNA reads TGCAGCGCGGGTTGGGATAATCAGGAGCAGTACATC. V gene TRBV29-1 combines with J gene TRBJ2-7, with D unresolved. The V end was cut by 7 bases, the J end by 7 bases, with 17 bases between. The germline CDR1 and CDR2 sequences are SQVTM and ANQGSEA. The CDR3 has 12 amino acids.

For this clonotype: At one end the junction does not follow the germline gene, possibly because of a read error. The chain is built from TRBV12-3 or TRBV12-4 and TRBJ2-2, with TRBD2 as a possible D gene (7 bases). This CDR3 contains 14 residues. Here the CDR3 reads CASRGGWDTGEQFF. The CDR3 DNA sequence: TGTGCCAGCAGGGGGGGGTGGGACACCGGGGAGCAGTTTTTT.

In its sample, this clonotype was seen a few times. This chain connects TRBV7-2 to TRBJ2-7; D is unresolved. Trimming took off 5 bases at V and 12 bases at J, with 20 bases between the two ends. This CDR3 is 13 amino acids long. CDR1 and CDR2 (germline): SGHTA, FQGNSA. For the CDR3, the DNA is TGTGCCAGCAGCGGGCGGTTGAGCGAGCGAGTGTACTTC. Amino acids: CASSGRLSERVYF.

Regarding this clonotype: Germline and junction disagree at one end, which may indicate a read error. This chain links TRBV5-6 with TRBJ2-7, with unresolved D. CDR1 is SGHDT and CDR2 is YYEEEE in the germline V gene. This CDR3 comprises 14 residues. The CDR3 DNA reads TGTGCCAGCAGCTTGGGGGCAGGATACTACAAGCAGTACTTC. Translation gives CASSLGAGYYKQYF.

In the case of this clonotype: Since no conserved phenylalanine or tryptophan closes the CDR3, a read error is the likely cause. The rearrangement joins TRBV28 to TRBJ2-7, with D possibly matching TRBD1 (6 bases). The germline CDR1 and CDR2 sequences are MDHEN and SYDVKM. There are 11 residues in the CDR3. Trimming cost V 9 bases and J 8 bases, with 14 bases left between them. CDR3 DNA sequence: TGTGCCAGTAGCACTCAGGGGAAGCAGTACTGC. Its protein is CASSTQGKQYC.